Sequencing of this TCR beta chain was carried out in a study of identical twins. Study-wide results and limits: Fewer insertions were carried by abundant cord blood beta clonotypes, but none was seen in memory repertoires.

Carrying unique molecular identifiers, the cDNA also gained a universal primer site through template switching. TCRdb fed the 5' RACE reads into MiXCR, producing one record per CDR3 protein. The table shows approximately 550,000 distinct CDR3 sequences, with approximately 20% occurring only once. This CDR3 spans 15 amino acids. The V segment lost 0 bases and the J segment 10 bases; nucleotides outside the gene matches: 5. This clonotype has only a few counts. What it binds is unknown. This sample was shared with a second study, whose subject was yellow fever vaccine responses in identical twins.

The chain carries TRBV12-3 or TRBV12-4 and TRBJ2-5, with 13 bases that match TRBD2. Sample: CD4+ T cells sorted from blood. The receptor's source is a woman younger than 35 in good health. CDR3 protein: CASSLAGLAGDDQYF. CDR3 in DNA: TGTGCCAGCAGTTTAGCTGGACTAGCGGGAGATGACCAGTACTTC.